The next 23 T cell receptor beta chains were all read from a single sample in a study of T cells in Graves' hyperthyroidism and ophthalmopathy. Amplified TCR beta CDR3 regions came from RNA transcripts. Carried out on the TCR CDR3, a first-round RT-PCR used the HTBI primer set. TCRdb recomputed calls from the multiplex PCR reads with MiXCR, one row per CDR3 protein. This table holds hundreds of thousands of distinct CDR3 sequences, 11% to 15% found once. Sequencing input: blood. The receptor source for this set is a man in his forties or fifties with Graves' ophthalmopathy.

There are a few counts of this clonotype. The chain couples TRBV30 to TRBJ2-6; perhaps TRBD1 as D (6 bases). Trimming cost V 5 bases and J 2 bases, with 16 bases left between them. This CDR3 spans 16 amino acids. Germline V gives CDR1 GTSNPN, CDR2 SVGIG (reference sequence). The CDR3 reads CAWPPEQGPGANVLTF. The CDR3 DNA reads TGTGCCTGGCCACCCGAACAGGGTCCTGGGGCCAACGTCCTGACTTTC.

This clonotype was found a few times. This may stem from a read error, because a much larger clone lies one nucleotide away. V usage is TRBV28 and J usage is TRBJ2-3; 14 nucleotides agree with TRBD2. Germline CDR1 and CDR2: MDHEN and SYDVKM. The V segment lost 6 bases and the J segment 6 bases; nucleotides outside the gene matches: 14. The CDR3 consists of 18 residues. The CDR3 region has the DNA TGTGCCAGCAGCCACCACGACGGGACTAGCGGGAGACTTGATACGCAGTATTTT. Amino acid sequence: CASSHHDGTSGRLDTQYF.

The CDR3: CASSASQDSPLHF. The CDR3 DNA is TGTGCCAGCAGCGCCAGCCAGGATTCACCCCTCCACTTT. The genes are TRBV11-1 and TRBJ1-6; D gene unclear. V dropped 5 bases and J dropped 8 bases, with 10 bases sitting between them. Germline V gene sequence: CDR1 SGHAT, CDR2 FQDESV (reference sequence). The CDR3 totals 13 residues.

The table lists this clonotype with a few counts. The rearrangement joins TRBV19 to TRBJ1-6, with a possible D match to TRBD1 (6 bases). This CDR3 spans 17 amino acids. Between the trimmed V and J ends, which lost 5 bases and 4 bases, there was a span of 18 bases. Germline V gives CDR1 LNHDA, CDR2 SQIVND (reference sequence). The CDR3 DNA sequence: TGTGCCAGTAGTCCAGGACAGCTCTTCACTTATAATTCACCCCTCCACTTT. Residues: CASSPGQLFTYNSPLHF.

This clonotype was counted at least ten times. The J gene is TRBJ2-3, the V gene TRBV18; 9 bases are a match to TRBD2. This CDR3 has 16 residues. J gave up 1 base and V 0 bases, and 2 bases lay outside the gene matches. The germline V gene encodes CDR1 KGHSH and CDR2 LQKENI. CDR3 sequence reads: CASSPPRLAGTDTQYF. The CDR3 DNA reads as TGTGCCAGCTCACCACCGAGACTAGCGGGCACAGATACGCAGTATTTT.

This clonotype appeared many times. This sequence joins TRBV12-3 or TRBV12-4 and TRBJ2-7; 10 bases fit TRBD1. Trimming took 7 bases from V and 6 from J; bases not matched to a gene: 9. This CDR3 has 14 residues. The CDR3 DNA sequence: TGTGCCAGCACTCTCCGACAGGGGGCCTCCGAGCAGTACTTC. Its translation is CASTLRQGASEQYF.

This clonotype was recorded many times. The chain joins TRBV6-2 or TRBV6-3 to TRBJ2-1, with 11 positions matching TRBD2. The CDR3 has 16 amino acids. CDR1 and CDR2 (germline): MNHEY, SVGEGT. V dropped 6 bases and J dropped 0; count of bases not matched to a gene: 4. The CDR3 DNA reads TGTGCCAGCAGATCTCTAGCGGGAGGCTCCTACAATGAGCAGTTCTTC. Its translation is CASRSLAGGSYNEQFF.

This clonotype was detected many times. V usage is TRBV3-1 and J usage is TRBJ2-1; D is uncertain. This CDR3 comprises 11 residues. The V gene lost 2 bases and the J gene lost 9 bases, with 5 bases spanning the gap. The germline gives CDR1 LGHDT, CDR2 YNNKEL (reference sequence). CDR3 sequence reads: CASSQITEQFF. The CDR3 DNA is TGTGCCAGCAGCCAAATTACTGAGCAGTTCTTC.

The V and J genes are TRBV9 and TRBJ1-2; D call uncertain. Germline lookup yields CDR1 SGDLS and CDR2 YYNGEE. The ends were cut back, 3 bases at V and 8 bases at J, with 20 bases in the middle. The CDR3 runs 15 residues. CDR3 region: CASSAYVLGSGGYTF. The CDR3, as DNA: TGTGCCAGCAGCGCCTATGTCCTGGGTAGCGGCGGCTACACCTTC.

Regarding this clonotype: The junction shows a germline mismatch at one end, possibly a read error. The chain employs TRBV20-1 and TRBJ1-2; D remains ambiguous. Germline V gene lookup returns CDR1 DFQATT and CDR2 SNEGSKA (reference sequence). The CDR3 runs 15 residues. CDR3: CSARDWSRRDYGYAF. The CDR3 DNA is TGCAGTGCTAGAGATTGGAGCCGTCGAGACTATGGCTACGCCTTC.

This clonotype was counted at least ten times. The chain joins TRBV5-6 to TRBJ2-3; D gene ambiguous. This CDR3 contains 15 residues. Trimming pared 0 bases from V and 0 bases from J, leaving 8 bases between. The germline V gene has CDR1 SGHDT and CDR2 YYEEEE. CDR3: CASSLAARSTDTQYF. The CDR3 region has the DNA TGTGCCAGCAGCTTGGCGGCGAGGAGCACAGATACGCAGTATTTT.

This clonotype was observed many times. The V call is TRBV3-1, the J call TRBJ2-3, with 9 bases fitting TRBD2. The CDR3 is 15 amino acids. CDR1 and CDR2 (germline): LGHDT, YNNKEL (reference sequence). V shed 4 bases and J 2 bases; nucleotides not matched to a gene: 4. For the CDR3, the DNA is TGTGCCAGCAGCCGGAGACTAGCGGACACAGATACGCAGTATTTT. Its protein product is CASSRRLADTDTQYF.

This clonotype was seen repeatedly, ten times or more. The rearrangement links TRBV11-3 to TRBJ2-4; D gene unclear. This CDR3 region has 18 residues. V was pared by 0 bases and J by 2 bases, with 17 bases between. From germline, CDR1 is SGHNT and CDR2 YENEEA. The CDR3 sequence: CASSLDFRKSGTKNIQYF. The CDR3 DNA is TGTGCCAGCAGCTTAGATTTTAGGAAGAGTGGGACCAAAAACATTCAGTACTTC.

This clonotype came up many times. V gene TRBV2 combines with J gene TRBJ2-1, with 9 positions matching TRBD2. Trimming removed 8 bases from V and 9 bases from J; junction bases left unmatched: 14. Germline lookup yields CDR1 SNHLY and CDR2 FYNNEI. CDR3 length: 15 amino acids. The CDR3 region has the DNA TGTGCCAGCCGTGCCGGGGGACTAGCAGTCAGTGAGCAGTTCTTC. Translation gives CASRAGGLAVSEQFF.

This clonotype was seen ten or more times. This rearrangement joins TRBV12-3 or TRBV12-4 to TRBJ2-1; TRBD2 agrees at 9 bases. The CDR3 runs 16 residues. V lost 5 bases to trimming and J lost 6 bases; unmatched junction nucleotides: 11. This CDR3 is CASSPRLAVTANEQFF. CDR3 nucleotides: TGTGCCAGCAGTCCCAGACTAGCGGTAACCGCCAATGAGCAGTTCTTC.

The CDR3, as DNA: TGTGCCAGCAGTTACTCTGTCGGGTACAACTACGAGCAGTACTTC. Its protein is CASSYSVGYNYEQYF. V and J are TRBV6-5 and TRBJ2-7; no clear D. The CDR3 has 15 amino acids. V was shortened by 0 bases and J by 3 bases, with 12 bases between the two germline ends. CDR1 MNHEY and CDR2 SVGAGI come from the germline V gene.

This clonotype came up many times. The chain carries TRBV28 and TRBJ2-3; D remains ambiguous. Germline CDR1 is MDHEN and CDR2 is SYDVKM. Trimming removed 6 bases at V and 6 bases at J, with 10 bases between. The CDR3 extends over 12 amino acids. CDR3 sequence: CASSPLVDTQYF. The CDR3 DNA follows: TGTGCCAGCAGCCCCCTAGTGGATACGCAGTATTTT.

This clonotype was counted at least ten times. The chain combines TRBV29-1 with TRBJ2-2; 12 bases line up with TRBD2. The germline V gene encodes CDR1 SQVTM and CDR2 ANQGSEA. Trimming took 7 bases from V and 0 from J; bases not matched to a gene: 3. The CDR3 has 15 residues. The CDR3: CSARTSGTNTGELFF. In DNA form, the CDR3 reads TGCAGCGCCAGGACTAGCGGGACGAACACCGGGGAGCTGTTTTTT.

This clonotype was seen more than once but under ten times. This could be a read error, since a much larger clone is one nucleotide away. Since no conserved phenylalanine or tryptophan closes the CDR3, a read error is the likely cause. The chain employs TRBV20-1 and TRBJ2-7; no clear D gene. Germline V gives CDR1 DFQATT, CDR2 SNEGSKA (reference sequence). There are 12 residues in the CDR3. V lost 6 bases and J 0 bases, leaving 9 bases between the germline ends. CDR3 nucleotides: TGCAGTGCGGGCACGAGCTCCTACGAGCAGTACCTC. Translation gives CSAGTSSYEQYL.

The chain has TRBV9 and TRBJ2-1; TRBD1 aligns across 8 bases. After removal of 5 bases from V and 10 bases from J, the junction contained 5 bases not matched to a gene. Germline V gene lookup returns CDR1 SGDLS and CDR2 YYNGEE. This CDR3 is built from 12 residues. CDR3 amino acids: CASSKSGGEQFF. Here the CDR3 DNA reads TGTGCCAGCAGTAAATCAGGGGGCGAGCAGTTCTTC.

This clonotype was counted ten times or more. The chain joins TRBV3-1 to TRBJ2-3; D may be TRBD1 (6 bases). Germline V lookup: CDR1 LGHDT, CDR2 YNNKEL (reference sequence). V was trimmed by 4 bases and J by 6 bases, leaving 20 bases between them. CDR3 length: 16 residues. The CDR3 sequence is CASSPLRGSLGDTQYF. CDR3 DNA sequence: TGTGCCAGCAGCCCCCTCAGGGGCTCCCTCGGGGATACGCAGTATTTT.

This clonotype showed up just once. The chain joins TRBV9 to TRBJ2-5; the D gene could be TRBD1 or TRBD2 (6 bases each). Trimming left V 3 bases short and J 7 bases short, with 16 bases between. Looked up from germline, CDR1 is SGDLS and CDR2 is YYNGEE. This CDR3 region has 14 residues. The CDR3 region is CASSATGAYGTQYF. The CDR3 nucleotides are TGTGCCAGCAGCGCCACGGGGGCGTACGGGACCCAGTACTTC.

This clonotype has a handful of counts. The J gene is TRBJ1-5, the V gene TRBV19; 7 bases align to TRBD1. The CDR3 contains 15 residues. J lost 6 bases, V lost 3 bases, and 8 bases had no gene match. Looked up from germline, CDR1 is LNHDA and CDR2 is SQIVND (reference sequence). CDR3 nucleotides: TGTGCCAGTAGTATGAGTTGGACAGGTCGTCAGCCCCAGCATTTT. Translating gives CASSMSWTGRQPQHF.